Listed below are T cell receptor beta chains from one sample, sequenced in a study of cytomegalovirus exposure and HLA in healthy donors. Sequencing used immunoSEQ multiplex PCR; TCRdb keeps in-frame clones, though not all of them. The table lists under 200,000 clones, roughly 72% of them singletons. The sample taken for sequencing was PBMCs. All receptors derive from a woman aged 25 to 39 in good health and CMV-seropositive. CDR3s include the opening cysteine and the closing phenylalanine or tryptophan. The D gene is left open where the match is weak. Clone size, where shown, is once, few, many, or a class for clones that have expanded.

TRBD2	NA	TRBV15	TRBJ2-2	CATSRARTSGSNTGELFF	TGTGCCACCAGCAGAGCCAGGACTAGCGGGTCGAACACCGGGGAGCTGTTTTTT
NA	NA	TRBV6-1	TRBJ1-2	CASRMTEEGYLGYTF	TGTGCCAGCAGGATGACGGAGGAGGGGTATCTCGGCTACACCTTC
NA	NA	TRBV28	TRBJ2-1	CASSRLGRRDNEQFF	TGTGCCAGCAGTAGGCTTGGGAGGAGGGACAATGAGCAGTTCTTC
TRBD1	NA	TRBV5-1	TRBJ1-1	CASSFHRGQGARNTEAFF	TGCGCCAGCAGCTTCCACCGGGGACAGGGGGCCCGGAACACTGAAGCTTTCTTT
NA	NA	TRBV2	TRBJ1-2	CASRVTGPAGGYTF	TGTGCCAGCAGAGTGACAGGCCCTGCAGGGGGCTACACCTTC
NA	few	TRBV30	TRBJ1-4	CAWSVLGGLVFF	TGTGCCTGGAGTGTACTCGGAGGTCTCGTTTTTTTT
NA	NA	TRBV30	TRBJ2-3	CARLSTGISTDTQYF	TGTGCCCGCTTATCCACAGGAATTAGCACAGATACGCAGTATTTT
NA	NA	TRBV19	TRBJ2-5	CASSTTGTGSETQYF	TGTGCCAGTAGTACAACGGGTACAGGGTCGGAGACCCAGTACTTC
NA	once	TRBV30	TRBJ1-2	CAWTPRGVGGYTF	TGTGCCTGGACCCCGCGGGGGGTGGGGGGCTACACCTTC
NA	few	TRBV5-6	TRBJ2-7	CASSFGLASSYEQYF	TGTGCCAGCAGCTTTGGTCTAGCGTCCTCCTACGAGCAGTACTTC
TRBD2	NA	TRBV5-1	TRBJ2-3	CASSLFGLAGRADTQYF	TGCGCCAGCAGCTTGTTTGGACTAGCGGGGCGGGCAGATACGCAGTATTTT
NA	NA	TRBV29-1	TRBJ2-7	CSAISFRTATYEQYF	TGCAGCGCCATATCGTTTCGGACAGCCACCTACGAGCAGTACTTC
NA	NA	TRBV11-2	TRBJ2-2	CASSSYRGQNTGELFF	TGTGCCAGCAGCTCCTACCGGGGACAGAACACCGGGGAGCTGTTTTTT
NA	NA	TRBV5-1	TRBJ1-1	CASSPFPGMNTEAFF	TGCGCCAGCAGCCCGTTCCCAGGGATGAACACTGAAGCTTTCTTT
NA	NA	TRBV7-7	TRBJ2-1	CASSLDLSLAEQFF	TGTGCCAGCAGCTTAGATCTATCGCTAGCGGAGCAGTTCTTC
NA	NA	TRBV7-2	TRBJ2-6	CASSLRRAGANVLTF	TGTGCCAGCAGCTTAAGGAGGGCAGGGGCCAACGTCCTGACTTTC
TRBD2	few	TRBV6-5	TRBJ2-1	CASSYLGLAGNEQFF	TGTGCCAGCAGTTACCTAGGACTAGCCGGCAATGAGCAGTTCTTC
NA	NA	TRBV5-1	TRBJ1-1	CASSLALAGATEAFF	TGCGCCAGCAGCTTGGCCCTAGCCGGAGCCACTGAAGCTTTCTTT
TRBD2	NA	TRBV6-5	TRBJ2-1	CASSLGGRLAGNEQFF	TGTGCCAGCAGTTTAGGAGGGAGACTAGCGGGCAATGAGCAGTTCTTC
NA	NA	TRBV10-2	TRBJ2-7	CASWEGESSYEQYF	TGCGCCAGCTGGGAGGGGGAGAGCTCCTACGAGCAGTACTTC
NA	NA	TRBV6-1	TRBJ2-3	CASILKLRTDTQYF	TGTGCCAGCATCCTAAAATTACGCACAGATACGCAGTATTTT
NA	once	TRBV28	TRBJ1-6	CASTRDINRTPLHF	TGTGCCAGCACCAGGGACATTAATCGGACACCCCTCCACTTT
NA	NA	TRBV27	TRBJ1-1	CASSLAYRATEAFF	TGTGCCAGCAGTTTAGCTTACAGGGCCACTGAAGCTTTCTTT
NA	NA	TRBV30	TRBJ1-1	CAWSGGEGMNTEAFF	TGTGCCTGGAGTGGGGGGGAGGGGATGAACACTGAAGCTTTCTTT
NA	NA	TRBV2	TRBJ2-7	CASSEGRGPYEQYF	TGTGCCAGCAGTGAAGGCAGAGGGCCCTACGAGCAGTACTTC
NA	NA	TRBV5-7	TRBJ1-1	CASSLGSRTNLEAFF	TGTGCCAGCAGCTTGGGTAGCAGAACCAACCTTGAAGCTTTCTTT
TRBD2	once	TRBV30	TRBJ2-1	CAWSVLTSGSNEQFF	TGTGCCTGGAGTGTATTGACTAGCGGGAGTAATGAGCAGTTCTTC
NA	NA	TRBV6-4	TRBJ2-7	CASRLDRTYEQYF	TGTGCCAGCAGGCTAGACAGAACCTACGAGCAGTACTTC
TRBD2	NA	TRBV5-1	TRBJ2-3	CASSPNGGRATDTQYF	TGCGCCAGCAGCCCCAATGGAGGGAGGGCAACAGATACGCAGTATTTT
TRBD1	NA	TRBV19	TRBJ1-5	CASSGQGAMVQPQHF	TGTGCCAGTAGTGGACAGGGGGCCATGGTACAGCCCCAGCATTTT
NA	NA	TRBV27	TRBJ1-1	CASQRRGSNTEAFF	TGTGCCAGCCAAAGGCGGGGATCGAACACTGAAGCTTTCTTT
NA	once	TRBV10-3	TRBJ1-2	CAIMGGVGYTF	TGTGCCATCATGGGAGGGGTCGGCTACACCTTC
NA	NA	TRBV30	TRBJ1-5	CAGAADSNQPQHF	TGTGCCGGGGCGGCAGATAGCAATCAGCCCCAGCATTTT
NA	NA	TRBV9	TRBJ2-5	CASSVSPGTFQETQYF	TGTGCCAGCAGCGTTTCCCCGGGAACCTTCCAAGAGACCCAGTACTTC
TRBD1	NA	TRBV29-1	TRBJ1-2	CSVGRRDSNYGYTF	TGCAGCGTTGGGCGCCGGGACAGTAACTATGGCTACACCTTC
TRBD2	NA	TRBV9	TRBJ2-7	CASSVAPGLKTYEQYF	TGTGCCAGCAGCGTAGCTCCGGGACTAAAGACCTACGAGCAGTACTTC
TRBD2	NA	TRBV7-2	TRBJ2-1	CASSPQPAGVGNEQFF	TGTGCCAGCAGCCCTCAACCAGCGGGAGTCGGGAATGAGCAGTTCTTC
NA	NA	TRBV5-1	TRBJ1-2	CASSLGHKNYGYTF	TGCGCCAGCAGCTTGGGACACAAAAACTATGGCTACACCTTC
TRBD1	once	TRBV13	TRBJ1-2	CASSVPTGNYGYTF	TGTGCCAGCAGCGTCCCGACAGGGAACTATGGCTACACCTTC